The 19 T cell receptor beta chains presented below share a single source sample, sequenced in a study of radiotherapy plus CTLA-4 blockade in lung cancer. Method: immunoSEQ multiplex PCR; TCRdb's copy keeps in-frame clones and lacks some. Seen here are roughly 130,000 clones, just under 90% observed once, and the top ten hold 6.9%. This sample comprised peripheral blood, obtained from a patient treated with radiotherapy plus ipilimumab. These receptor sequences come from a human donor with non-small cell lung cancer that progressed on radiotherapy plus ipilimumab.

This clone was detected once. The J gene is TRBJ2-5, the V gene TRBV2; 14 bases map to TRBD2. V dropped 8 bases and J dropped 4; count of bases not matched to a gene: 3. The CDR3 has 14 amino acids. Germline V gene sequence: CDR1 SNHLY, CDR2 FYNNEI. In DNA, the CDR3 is TGTGCCAGCGGTGGACTAGCGGGAGGAGAGACCCAGTACTTC. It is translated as CASGGLAGGETQYF.

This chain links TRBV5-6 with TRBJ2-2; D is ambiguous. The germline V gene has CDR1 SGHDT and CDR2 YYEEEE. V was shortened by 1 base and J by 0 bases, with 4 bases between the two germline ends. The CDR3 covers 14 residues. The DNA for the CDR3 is TGTGCCAGCAGCTTGCTTACGAACACCGGGGAGCTGTTTTTT. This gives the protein CASSLLTNTGELFF.

The CDR3 DNA sequence: TGTGCCAGCAGTTACGGAGGGGGGGCTCAGCCCCAGCATTTT. This translates into CASSYGGGAQPQHF. The chain couples TRBV6-5 to TRBJ1-5; possibly TRBD1 for D (6 bases). Germline V gives CDR1 MNHEY, CDR2 SVGAGI. The CDR3 loop spans 14 amino acids. Trimming shortened V by 2 bases and J by 6 bases, and 11 bases separated the two germline ends.

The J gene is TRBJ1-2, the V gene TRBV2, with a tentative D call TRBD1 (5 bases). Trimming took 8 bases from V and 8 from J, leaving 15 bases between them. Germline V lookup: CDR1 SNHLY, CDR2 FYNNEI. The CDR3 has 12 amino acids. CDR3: CASQAGDQGYTF. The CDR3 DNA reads TGTGCCAGCCAGGCCGGGGACCAGGGCTACACCTTC.

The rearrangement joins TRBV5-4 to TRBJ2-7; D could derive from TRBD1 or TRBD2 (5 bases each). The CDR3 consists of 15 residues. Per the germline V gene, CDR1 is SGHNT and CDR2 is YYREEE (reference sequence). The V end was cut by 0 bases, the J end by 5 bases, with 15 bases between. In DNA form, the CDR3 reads TGTGCCAGCAGCTTGGCTGGGACCTACATACACGAGCAGTACTTC. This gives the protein CASSLAGTYIHEQYF.

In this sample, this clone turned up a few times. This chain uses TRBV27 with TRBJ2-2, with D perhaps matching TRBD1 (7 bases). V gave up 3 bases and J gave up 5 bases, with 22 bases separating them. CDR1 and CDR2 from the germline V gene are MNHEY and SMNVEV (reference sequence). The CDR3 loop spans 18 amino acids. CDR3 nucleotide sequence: TGTGCCAGCAGTTTTCTTACTCGGGCCAGGGGGAGGACCGGGGAGCTGTTTTTT. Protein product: CASSFLTRARGRTGELFF.

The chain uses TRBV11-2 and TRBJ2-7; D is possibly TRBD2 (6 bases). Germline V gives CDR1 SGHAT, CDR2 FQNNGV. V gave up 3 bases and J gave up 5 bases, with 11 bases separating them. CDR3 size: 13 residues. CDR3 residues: CASSFSGADEQYF. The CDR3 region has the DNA TGTGCCAGCAGCTTCTCGGGAGCCGACGAGCAGTACTTC. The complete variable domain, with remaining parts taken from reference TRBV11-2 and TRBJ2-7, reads EAGVAQSPRYKIIEKRQSVAFWCNPISGHATLYWYQQILGQGPKLLIQFQNNGVVDDSQLPKDRFSAERLKGVDSTLKIQPAKLEDSAVYLCASSFSGADEQYFGPGTRLTVT.

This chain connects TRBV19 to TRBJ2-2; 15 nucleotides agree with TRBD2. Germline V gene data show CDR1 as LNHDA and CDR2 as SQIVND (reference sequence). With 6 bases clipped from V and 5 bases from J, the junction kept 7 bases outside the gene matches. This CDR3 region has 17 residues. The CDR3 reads CASRGLAGGPLTGELFF. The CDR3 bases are TGTGCCAGTAGAGGACTAGCGGGAGGGCCTTTGACCGGGGAGCTGTTTTTT.

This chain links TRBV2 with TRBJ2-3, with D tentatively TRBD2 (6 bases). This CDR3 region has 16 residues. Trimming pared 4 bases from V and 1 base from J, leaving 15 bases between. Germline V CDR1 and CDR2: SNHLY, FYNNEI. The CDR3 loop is CASSGRAGQGTDTQYF. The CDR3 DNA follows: TGTGCCAGCAGTGGGAGGGCAGGTCAAGGCACAGATACGCAGTATTTT.

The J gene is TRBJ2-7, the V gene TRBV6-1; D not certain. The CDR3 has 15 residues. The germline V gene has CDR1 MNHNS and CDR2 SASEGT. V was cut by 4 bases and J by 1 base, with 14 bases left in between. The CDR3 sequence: CASSAEIGPSYEQYF. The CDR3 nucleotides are TGTGCCAGCAGTGCCGAGATCGGCCCTTCCTACGAGCAGTACTTC.

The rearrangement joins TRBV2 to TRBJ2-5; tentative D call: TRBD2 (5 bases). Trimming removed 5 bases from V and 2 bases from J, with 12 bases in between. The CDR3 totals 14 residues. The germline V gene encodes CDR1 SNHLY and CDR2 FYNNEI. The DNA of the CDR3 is TGTGCCAGCAGTAAATCCGGGGTACAAGAGACCCAGTACTTC. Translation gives CASSKSGVQETQYF.

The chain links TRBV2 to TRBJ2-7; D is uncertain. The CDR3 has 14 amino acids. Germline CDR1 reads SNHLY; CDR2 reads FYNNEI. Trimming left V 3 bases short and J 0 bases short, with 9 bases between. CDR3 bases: TGTGCCAGCAGTGACGAGACCTACTCCTACGAGCAGTACTTC. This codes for CASSDETYSYEQYF.

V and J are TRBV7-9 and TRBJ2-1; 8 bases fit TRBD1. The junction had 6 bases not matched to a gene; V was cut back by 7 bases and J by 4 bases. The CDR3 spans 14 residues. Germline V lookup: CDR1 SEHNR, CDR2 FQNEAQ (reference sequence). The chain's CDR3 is CASTRDRNYNEQFF. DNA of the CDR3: TGTGCCAGCACCCGGGACAGGAATTACAATGAGCAGTTCTTC.

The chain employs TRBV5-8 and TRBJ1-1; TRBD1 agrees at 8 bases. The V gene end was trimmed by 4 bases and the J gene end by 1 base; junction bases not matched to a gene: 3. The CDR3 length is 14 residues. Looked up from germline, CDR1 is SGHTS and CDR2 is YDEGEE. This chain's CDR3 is CASSGGQENTEAFF. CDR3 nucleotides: TGTGCCAGCAGCGGGGGACAGGAGAACACTGAAGCTTTCTTT.

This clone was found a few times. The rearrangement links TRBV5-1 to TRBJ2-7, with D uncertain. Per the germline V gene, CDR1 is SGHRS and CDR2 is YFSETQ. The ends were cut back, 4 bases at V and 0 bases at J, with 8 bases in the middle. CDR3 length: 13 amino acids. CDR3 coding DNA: TGCGCCAGCAGCAGCTGGAGCTCCTACGAGCAGTACTTC. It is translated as CASSSWSSYEQYF. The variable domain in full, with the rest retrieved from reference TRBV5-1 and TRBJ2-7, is KAGVTQTPRYLIKTRGQQVTLSCSPISGHRSVSWYQQTPGQGLQFLFEYFSETQRNKGNFPGRFSGRQFSNSRSEMNVSTLELGDSALYLCASSSWSSYEQYFGPGTRLTVT.

The CDR3 is CASKGGREIQYF. DNA of the CDR3: TGTGCCAGCAAGGGGGGGCGGGAGATCCAGTACTTC. V is TRBV6-1 and J is TRBJ2-7, with D maybe TRBD2 (7 bases). CDR1 is MNHNS, CDR2 SASEGT, per germline. The V end lost 7 bases, the J end lost 10 bases, and 17 bases lay between the germline ends. The CDR3 totals 12 residues.

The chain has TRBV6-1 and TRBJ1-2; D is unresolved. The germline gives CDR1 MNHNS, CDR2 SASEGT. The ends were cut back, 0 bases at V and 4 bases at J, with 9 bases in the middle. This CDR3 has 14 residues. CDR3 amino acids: CASSEALGSYGYTF. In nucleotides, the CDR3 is TGTGCCAGCAGTGAAGCTTTGGGCAGCTATGGCTACACCTTC.

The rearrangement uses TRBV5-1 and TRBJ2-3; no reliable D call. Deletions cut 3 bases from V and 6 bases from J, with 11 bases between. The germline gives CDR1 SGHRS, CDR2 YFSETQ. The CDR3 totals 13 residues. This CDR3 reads CASSSTRLDTQYF. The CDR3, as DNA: TGCGCCAGCAGCTCGACACGTTTGGATACGCAGTATTTT.

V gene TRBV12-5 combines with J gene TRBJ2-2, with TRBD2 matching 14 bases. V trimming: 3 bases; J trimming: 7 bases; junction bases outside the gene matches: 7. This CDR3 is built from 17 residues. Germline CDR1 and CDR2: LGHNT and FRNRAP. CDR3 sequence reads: CASGFSGLAGASGELFF. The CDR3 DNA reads TGTGCTAGTGGTTTCTCGGGACTAGCGGGAGCGAGCGGGGAGCTGTTTTTT.